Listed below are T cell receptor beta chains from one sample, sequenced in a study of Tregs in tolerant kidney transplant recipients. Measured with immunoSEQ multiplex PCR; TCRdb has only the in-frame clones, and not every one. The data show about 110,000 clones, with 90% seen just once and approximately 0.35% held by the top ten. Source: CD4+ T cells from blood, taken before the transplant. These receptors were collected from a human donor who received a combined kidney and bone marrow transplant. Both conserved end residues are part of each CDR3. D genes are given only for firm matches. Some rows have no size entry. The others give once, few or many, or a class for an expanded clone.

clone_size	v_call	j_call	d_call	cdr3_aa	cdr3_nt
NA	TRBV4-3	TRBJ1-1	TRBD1	CASSLGQGEGYEAFF	TGCGCCAGCAGCCTCGGACAGGGTGAAGGTTATGAAGCTTTCTTT
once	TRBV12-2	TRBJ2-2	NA	CASRDGLAVNTGELFF	TGTGCAAGTCGGGATGGCCTAGCGGTTAACACCGGGGAGCTGTTTTTT
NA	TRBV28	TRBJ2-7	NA	CASSLGRSYEQYF	TGTGCCAGCAGTTTGGGCCGTTCCTACGAGCAGTACTTC
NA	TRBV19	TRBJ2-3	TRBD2	CASSRGTEGGPDTQYF	TGTGCCAGTAGTCGCGGGACCGAGGGAGGGCCGGATACGCAGTATTTT
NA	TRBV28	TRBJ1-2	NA	CASSRTDNGYTF	TGTGCCAGCAGCCGGACAGATAATGGCTACACCTTC
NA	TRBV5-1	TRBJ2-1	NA	CASSLGTEGSLRNNEQFF	TGCGCCAGCAGCTTGGGGACCGAGGGAAGTCTTCGAAACAATGAGCAGTTCTTC
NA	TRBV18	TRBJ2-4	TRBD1	CASSPSAQGAPVYF	TGTGCCAGCTCACCATCCGCCCAGGGGGCCCCGGTGTACTTC
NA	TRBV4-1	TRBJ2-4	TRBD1	CASSQPRQGAAKNIQYF	TGCGCCAGCAGCCAACCCCGACAGGGAGCAGCCAAAAACATTCAGTACTTC
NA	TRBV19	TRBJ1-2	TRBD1	CASQDRGNYGYTF	TGTGCCTCCCAAGACAGGGGGAACTATGGCTACACCTTC
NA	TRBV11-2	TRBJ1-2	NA	CASSPKPAGYTF	TGTGCCAGCAGCCCCAAGCCCGCTGGCTACACCTTC
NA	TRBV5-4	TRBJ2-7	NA	CASSPGRGRDEQYF	TGTGCCAGCAGCCCGGGGCGGGGGCGCGACGAGCAGTACTTC
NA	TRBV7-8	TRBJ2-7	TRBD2	CASSSELATSYEQYF	TGTGCCAGCAGCTCAGAACTAGCGACCTCCTACGAGCAGTACTTC
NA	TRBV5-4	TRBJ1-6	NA	CASNDRFQGTYNSPLHF	TGTGCCAGCAACGACCGATTTCAGGGAACCTATAATTCACCCCTCCACTTT
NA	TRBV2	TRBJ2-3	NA	CASRGTRGGLDTQYF	TGTGCCAGCAGGGGGACTAGAGGGGGCTTAGATACGCAGTATTTT
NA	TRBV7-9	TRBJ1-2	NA	CASSNSNYGYTF	TGTGCCAGCAGCAACAGTAACTATGGCTACACCTTC
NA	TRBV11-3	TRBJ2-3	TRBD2	CASSFGTTPPDTQYF	TGTGCCAGCAGCTTCGGGACTACGCCGCCAGATACGCAGTATTTT
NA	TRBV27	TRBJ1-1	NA	CASTRVLKGGYTEAFF	TGTGCCAGCACCCGGGTCTTGAAGGGAGGTTACACTGAAGCTTTCTTT
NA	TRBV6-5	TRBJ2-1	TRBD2	CASSYPLAGGYNEQFF	TGTGCCAGCAGTTACCCACTAGCGGGAGGGTACAATGAGCAGTTCTTC
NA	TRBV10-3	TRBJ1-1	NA	CAISEGGTNTEAFF	TGTGCCATCAGTGAGGGAGGGACCAACACTGAAGCTTTCTTT
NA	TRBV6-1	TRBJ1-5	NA	CASSEAGGMGQPQHF	TGTGCCAGCAGTGAAGCAGGAGGGATGGGTCAGCCCCAGCATTTT
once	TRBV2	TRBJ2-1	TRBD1	CASSAQGQSYNEQFF	TGTGCCAGCAGTGCACAGGGACAGAGCTACAATGAGCAGTTCTTC
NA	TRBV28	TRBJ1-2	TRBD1	CASGYRDRQVLGYTF	TGTGCCAGCGGCTACCGGGACAGGCAAGTTCTGGGCTACACCTTC
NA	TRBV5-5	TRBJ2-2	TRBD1	CASSEDRGTLGELFF	TGTGCCAGCAGCGAGGACAGGGGGACCCTCGGGGAGCTGTTTTTT